The 13 T cell receptor beta chains below were found in one sample sequenced in a study of blood T cells in healthy people across ages (dated by TCRdb to 2014 to 2015). The library was built by means of 5' RACE. These reads were obtained on an Illumina HiSeq 2500. A second 7 to 11 cycle PCR used a sample-barcoded 5' primer and a J-beta primer mix. TCRdb took the public reads, trimmed them with fastp at Q25, ran MiXCR for clone calling and kept in-frame beta chains. Rows are combined by CDR3 protein, so each entry shows the most common genes and DNA. The sample records 650,000 to 900,000 distinct CDR3 sequences, approximately 67% of which are singletons. 28% of the sample is held by the ten biggest clonotypes. The sequenced sample consisted of blood. Receptors originate from a man aged 30 to 45 in good health.

On this clonotype: Germline is not matched at one junction end, which may reflect a read error. This chain links TRBV27 with TRBJ1-2; D may be TRBD1 (5 bases). The CDR3 has 15 residues. Germline CDR1 reads MNHEY; CDR2 reads SMNVEV (reference sequence). CDR3 DNA: TGTGCCAGCAGTTTGGAAGGGCAGGGTCTTTATGGCTACATCTTC. Translated: CASSLEGQGLYGYIF.

This clonotype was seen a few times. V is TRBV6-1 and J is TRBJ2-6; weak D call: TRBD2 (6 bases). Germline CDR1 is MNHNS and CDR2 is SASEGT. CDR3 size: 15 residues. Trimming took off 4 bases at V and 6 bases at J, with 13 bases between the two ends. CDR3 sequence: CASSVRGSEANVLTF. Here the CDR3 DNA reads TGTGCCAGCAGTGTTCGGGGGTCAGAGGCCAACGTCCTGACTTTC.

The V gene is TRBV6-1, the J gene TRBJ2-5; 14 bases agree with TRBD2. The CDR3 length is 16 residues. Germline CDR1 MNHNS, CDR2 SASEGT. V lost 10 bases and J lost 2; bases outside the gene matches: 9. In DNA, the CDR3 is TGTGCCACGCGAACCGGGACTAGCGGGGGACAAGAGACCCAGTACTTC. Residues: CATRTGTSGGQETQYF.

The rearrangement uses TRBV27 and TRBJ2-6; D is ambiguous. Germline lookup yields CDR1 MNHEY and CDR2 SMNVEV (reference sequence). Trimming removed 6 bases from V and 12 bases from J, with 12 bases in between. The CDR3 extends over 12 amino acids. The CDR3 sequence is CASRSLQGVLTF. The DNA of the CDR3 is TGTGCCAGCAGGTCCCTACAAGGCGTCCTGACTTTC.

V is TRBV12-3 or TRBV12-4 and J is TRBJ2-7, with 7 bases that match TRBD2. The end of the DNA fits TRBJ2-5 better, so the J call may be wrong. This CDR3 has 12 residues. The CDR3 sequence: CASSMTGGTQYF. The CDR3 DNA sequence: TGTGCCAGCAGTATGACGGGAGGGACCCAGTACTTC.

This clonotype was seen more than once but under ten times. This rearrangement joins TRBV7-9 to TRBJ2-1; TRBD2 is a possible D gene (6 bases). The CDR3 length is 13 residues. V dropped 10 bases and J dropped 5 bases, with 15 bases sitting between them. The germline V gene has CDR1 SEHNR and CDR2 FQNEAQ (reference sequence). This chain's CDR3 is CATSTSFNNEQFF. CDR3 coding DNA: TGTGCCACTTCGACTAGTTTTAACAATGAGCAGTTCTTC. Together with reference TRBV7-9 and TRBJ2-1, the CDR3 gives the full variable domain: DTGVSQNPRHKITKRGQNVTFRCDPISEHNRLYWYRQTLGQGPEFLTYFQNEAQLEKSRLLSDRFSAERPKGSFSTLEIQRTEQGDSAMYLCATSTSFNNEQFFGPGTRLTVL.

The J gene is TRBJ1-2, the V gene TRBV28; D call uncertain. CDR3 length: 14 residues. CDR1 and CDR2 (germline): MDHEN, SYDVKM. V dropped 4 bases and J dropped 6 bases, with 15 bases sitting between them. Here the CDR3 DNA reads TGTGCCAGCAGTTCTATCCGAGGTGTTGATGGCTACACCTTC. Protein: CASSSIRGVDGYTF.

The rearrangement uses TRBV7-9 and TRBJ2-3, with unresolved D. CDR1 is SEHNR, CDR2 FQNEAQ, per germline (reference sequence). V dropped 5 bases and J dropped 4 bases, with 13 bases sitting between them. The length of the CDR3 is 14 residues. CDR3 loop: CASSLPLRPDTQYF. The CDR3 DNA reads TGTGCCAGCAGCCTTCCCCTCCGACCAGATACGCAGTATTTT.

The chain employs TRBV7-9 and TRBJ2-5; D uncertain. Per germline, CDR1 SEHNR and CDR2 FQNEAQ (reference sequence). Between the trimmed V and J ends, which lost 5 bases and 1 base, there was a span of 11 bases. CDR3 length equals 14 residues. The CDR3 sequence: CASSPELSQETQYF. DNA for the CDR3: TGTGCCAGCAGCCCCGAGCTGTCCCAAGAGACCCAGTACTTC.

The chain has TRBV18 and TRBJ2-5; no clear D gene. Germline CDR1 is KGHSH and CDR2 is LQKENI. This CDR3 has 13 amino acids. V shed 6 bases and J shed 5 bases, with 13 bases lying between them. This CDR3 reads CASSQILTETQYF. CDR3 coding DNA: TGTGCCAGCTCCCAGATTTTGACGGAGACCCAGTACTTC.

V and J are TRBV5-4 and TRBJ2-2; TRBD1 agrees at 7 bases. V gave up 5 bases and J gave up 0 bases; unmatched junction bases: 4. The CDR3 is 15 amino acids. In germline, CDR1 is SGHNT, CDR2 YYREEE (reference sequence). The DNA for the CDR3 is TGTGCCAGCAGACCTACAGGGGCGAACACCGGGGAGCTGTTTTTT. Translating gives CASRPTGANTGELFF.

This clonotype appeared many times. The chain employs TRBV20-1 and TRBJ2-5; D gene unclear. V was trimmed by 6 bases and J by 5 bases, leaving 7 bases between them. The V gene's germline CDR1 is DFQATT and CDR2 SNEGSKA (reference sequence). The CDR3 runs 10 residues. The CDR3 reads CSAPQETQYF. The CDR3 DNA sequence: TGCAGTGCACCGCAGGAGACCCAGTACTTC.

This clonotype was counted a single time. This chain connects TRBV5-4 to TRBJ2-7, with D maybe TRBD1 (6 bases). The DNA end is more similar to TRBJ2-5, so the J call may be wrong. CDR3 size: 14 residues. Germline CDR1 and CDR2: SGHNT and YYREEE (reference sequence). In DNA, the CDR3 is TGTGCCAGCAGGGGAAACAGGGTTGGGGAGACCCAGTACTTC. This gives the protein CASRGNRVGETQYF.